This T cell receptor (beta chain) was captured in a study of T cells in Graves' hyperthyroidism and ophthalmopathy. Looking at the study overall: Peripheral blood was drawn at first diagnosis, prior to all treatment.

The CDR3 regions of TCR beta were amplified from RNA transcripts. The HTBI primer set drove a first-round RT-PCR of the TCR CDR3. Each CDR3 protein gets one entry after TCRdb re-called the multiplex PCR reads with MiXCR. The sample lists 390,000 or so distinct CDR3 sequences, roughly 14% occurring once. J lost 5 bases, V lost 5 bases, and 3 bases had no gene match. Germline values: CDR1 LGHDT, CDR2 YNNKEL (reference sequence). This CDR3 comprises 14 residues. Patients having uncontrolled infection, another autoimmune disease, pregnancy or lactation were not included. This clonotype was recorded many times.

This TCR was sampled from a man between 18 and 29 years old with Graves' ophthalmopathy. The chain couples TRBV3-1 to TRBJ2-1; 10 bases are shared with TRBD2. The sample taken for sequencing was blood. For the CDR3, the DNA is TGTGCCAGCAGCATTAGCGGGGGGCACAATGAGCAGTTCTTC. Translation: CASSISGGHNEQFF.